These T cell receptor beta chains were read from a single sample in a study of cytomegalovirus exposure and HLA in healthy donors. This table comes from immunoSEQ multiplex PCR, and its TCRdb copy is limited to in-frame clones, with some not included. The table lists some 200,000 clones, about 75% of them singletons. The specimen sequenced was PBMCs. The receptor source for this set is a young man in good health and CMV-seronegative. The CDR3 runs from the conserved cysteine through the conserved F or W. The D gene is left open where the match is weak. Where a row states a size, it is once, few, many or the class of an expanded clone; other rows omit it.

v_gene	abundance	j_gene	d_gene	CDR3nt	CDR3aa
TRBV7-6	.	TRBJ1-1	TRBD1	TGTGCCAGCAGCTCCGGACAGGGGTCGAACACTGAAGCTTTCTTT	CASSSGQGSNTEAFF
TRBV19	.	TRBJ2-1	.	TGTGCCAGTAGTATCCTGGCAGGCAATGAGCAGTTCTTC	CASSILAGNEQFF
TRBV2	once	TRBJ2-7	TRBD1	TGTGCCAGGGCGGGACAGGGAATAAACTCCTACGAGCAGTACTTC	CARAGQGINSYEQYF
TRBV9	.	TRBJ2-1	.	TGTGCCAGCAGCGGCACAGGGGAGCAGTTCTTC	CASSGTGEQFF
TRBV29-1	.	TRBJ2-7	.	TGCAGCGTCCGAACGGGATACGAGCAGTACTTC	CSVRTGYEQYF
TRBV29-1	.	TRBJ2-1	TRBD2	TGCAGCGTTGAAGATCTCGGGAGGGCCTCCTACAATGAGCAGTTCTTC	CSVEDLGRASYNEQFF
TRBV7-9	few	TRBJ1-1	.	TGTGCCAGCAGGGCCCTACAGGGTCACACTGAAGCTTTCTTT	CASRALQGHTEAFF
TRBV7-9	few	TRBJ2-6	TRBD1	TGTGCCAGCAGCTTAGGACAGGGGGCAAATTCTGGGGCCAACGTCCTGACTTTC	CASSLGQGANSGANVLTF
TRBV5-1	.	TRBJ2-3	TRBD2	TGCGCCAGCAGCTTGCGGCTAGCGGGGACCCACCTTAGCACAGATACGCAGTATTTT	CASSLRLAGTHLSTDTQYF
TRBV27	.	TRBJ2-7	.	TGTGCCAGCGGCGGCTACACGAACCACATCTTC	CASGGYTNHIF
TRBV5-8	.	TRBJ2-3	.	TGTGCCAGCAGCCCCGACAGGTCCTGGGTGTATTTT	CASSPDRSWVYF
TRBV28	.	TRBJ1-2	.	TGTGCCAGCAGTTCCGGGGGGTCCTCTAACTATGGCTACACCTTC	CASSSGGSSNYGYTF
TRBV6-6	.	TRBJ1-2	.	TGTGCCAGCACCGTCGACAGAACCTATGGCTACACCTTC	CASTVDRTYGYTF
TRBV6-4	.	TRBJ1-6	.	TGTGCCAGCAGTGAAGGAGGACCCCTCCACTTT	CASSEGGPLHF
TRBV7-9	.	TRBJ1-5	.	TGTGCCAGCAGCTTAGCCGGGGGGGGGCCCCAGCATTTT	CASSLAGGGPQHF
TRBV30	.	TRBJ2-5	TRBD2	TGTGCCTGGAGTCTTACGGGGGGTCAAGAGACCCAGTACTTC	CAWSLTGGQETQYF
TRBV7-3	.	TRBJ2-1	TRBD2	TGTGCCAGCAGCTTGATGGGACTAGCGGACAATGAGCAGTTCTTC	CASSLMGLADNEQFF
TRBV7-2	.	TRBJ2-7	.	TGTGCCAGCAGCTTGGTGAATATACCCTCCTACGAGCAGTACTTC	CASSLVNIPSYEQYF
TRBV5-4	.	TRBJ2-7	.	TGTGCCAGCAGCTTCGCAGGAGGGGGCCACGAGCAGTACTTC	CASSFAGGGHEQYF
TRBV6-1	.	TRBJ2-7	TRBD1	TGTGCCAGCAGTGAAGCGGCCGGGACAGCGGCCTACGAGCAGTACTTC	CASSEAAGTAAYEQYF
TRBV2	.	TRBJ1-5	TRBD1	TGTGCCAGCAGCCGGGACAGGGTAAGCAATCAGCCCCAGCATTTT	CASSRDRVSNQPQHF
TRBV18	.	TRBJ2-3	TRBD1	TGTGCCAGCTCACCGGGACCGGGACAGGGAAGCACAGATACGCAGTATTTT	CASSPGPGQGSTDTQYF
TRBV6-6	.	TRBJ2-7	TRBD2	TGTGCCAGCAGTGATCGGGGGGCCTACGAGCAGTACTTC	CASSDRGAYEQYF
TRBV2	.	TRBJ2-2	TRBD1	TGTGCCAGCAGCGCCTGGGACAGGGGGAACACCGGGGAGCTGTTTTTT	CASSAWDRGNTGELFF
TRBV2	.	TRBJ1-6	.	TGTGCCAGCAGTCACCAGATCTATAATTCACCCCTCCACTTT	CASSHQIYNSPLHF
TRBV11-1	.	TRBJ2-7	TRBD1	TGTGCCAGCAGCTCCTGGACAGGGGTCAGATCCTCCTACGAGCAGTACTTC	CASSSWTGVRSSYEQYF
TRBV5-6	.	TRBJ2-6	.	TGTGCCAGCAGCTTCGGACAGTCCTCTGGGGCCAACGTCCTGACTTTC	CASSFGQSSGANVLTF
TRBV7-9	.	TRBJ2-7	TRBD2	TGTGCCAGCAGCGAAACTAGCGGCTACGAGCAGTACTTC	CASSETSGYEQYF
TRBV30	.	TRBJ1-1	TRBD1	TGTGCCTGGAGTGTTTTGGACAGGACGACTGAAGCTTTCTTT	CAWSVLDRTTEAFF
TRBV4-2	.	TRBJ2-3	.	TGTGCCAGCAGCCAGTCGTACCCTGGCGGGGCAGATACGCAGTATTTT	CASSQSYPGGADTQYF
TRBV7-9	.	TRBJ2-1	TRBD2	TGTGCCAGCAGCTTAGCGGGGACTACCCTAAATGAGCAGTTCTTC	CASSLAGTTLNEQFF
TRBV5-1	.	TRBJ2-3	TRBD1	TGCGCCAGCAGCCCCCCCCTCCGAGGACAGGGACCCACAGATACGCAGTATTTT	CASSPPLRGQGPTDTQYF
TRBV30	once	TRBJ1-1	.	TGTGCCTGGAAGCACGGACAGATCATGAACACTGAAGCTTTCTTT	CAWKHGQIMNTEAFF
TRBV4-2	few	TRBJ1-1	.	TGTGCCAGCAGCCAAGATTACGCGGAAGGCGCTTTCTTT	CASSQDYAEGAFF
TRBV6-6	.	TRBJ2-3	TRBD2	TGTGCCAGCAGCCGAGGACTAGCGGGAGGGTTAGATACGCAGTATTTT	CASSRGLAGGLDTQYF
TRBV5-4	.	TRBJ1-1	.	TGTGCCAGCAGCTTAGGTAGGGGGTCTACTCGGAGGACTGAAGCTTTCTTT	CASSLGRGSTRRTEAFF
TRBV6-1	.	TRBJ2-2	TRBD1	TGTGCCAGCAGTGCCCGACAGGGCGACACCGGGGAGCTGTTTTTT	CASSARQGDTGELFF